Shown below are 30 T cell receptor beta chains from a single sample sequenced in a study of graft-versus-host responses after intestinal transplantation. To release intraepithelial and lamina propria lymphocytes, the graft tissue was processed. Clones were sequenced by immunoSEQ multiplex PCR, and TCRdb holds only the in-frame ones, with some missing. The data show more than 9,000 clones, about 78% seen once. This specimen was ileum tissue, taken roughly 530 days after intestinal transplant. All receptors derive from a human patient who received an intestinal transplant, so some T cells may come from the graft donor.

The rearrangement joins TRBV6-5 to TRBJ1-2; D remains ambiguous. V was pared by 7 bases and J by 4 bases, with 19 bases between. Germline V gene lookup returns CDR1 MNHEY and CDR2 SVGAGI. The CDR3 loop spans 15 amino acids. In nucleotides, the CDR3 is TGTGCCAGCAACCCCATCGGGTCAGGTTCCTATGGCTACACCTTC. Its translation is CASNPIGSGSYGYTF.

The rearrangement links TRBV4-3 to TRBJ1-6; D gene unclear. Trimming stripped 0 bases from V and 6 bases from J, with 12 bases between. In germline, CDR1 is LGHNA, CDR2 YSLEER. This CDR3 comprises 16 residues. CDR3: CASSQDFESSNSPLHF. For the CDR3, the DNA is TGCGCCAGCAGCCAAGATTTCGAAAGCAGTAATTCACCCCTCCACTTT.

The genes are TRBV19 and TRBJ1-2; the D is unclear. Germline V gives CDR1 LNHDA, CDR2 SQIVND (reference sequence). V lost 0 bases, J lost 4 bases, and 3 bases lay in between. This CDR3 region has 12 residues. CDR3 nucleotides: TGTGCCAGTAGTATAGAGGCCTATGGCTACACCTTC. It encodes CASSIEAYGYTF.

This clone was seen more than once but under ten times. CDR3 DNA sequence: TGTGCCAGCAGCTTAGCCAGTTACAATGAGCAGTTCTTC. Residues: CASSLASYNEQFF. The gene calls are TRBV11-2 and TRBJ2-1; no clear D. CDR1 is SGHAT and CDR2 is FQNNGV in the germline V gene. This CDR3 region has 13 residues. The ends were cut back, 1 base at V and 4 bases at J, with 5 bases in the middle.

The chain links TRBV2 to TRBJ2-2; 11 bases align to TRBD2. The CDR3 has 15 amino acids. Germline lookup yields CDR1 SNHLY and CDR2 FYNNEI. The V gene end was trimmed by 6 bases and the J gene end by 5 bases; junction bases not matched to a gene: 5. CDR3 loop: CASSPSGRWTGELFF. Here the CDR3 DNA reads TGTGCCAGCAGCCCTAGCGGGAGGTGGACCGGGGAGCTGTTTTTT.

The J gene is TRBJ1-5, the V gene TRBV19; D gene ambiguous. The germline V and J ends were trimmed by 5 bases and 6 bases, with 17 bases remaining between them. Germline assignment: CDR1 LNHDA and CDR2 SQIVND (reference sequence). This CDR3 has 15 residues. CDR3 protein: CASSPSGMPGQPQHF. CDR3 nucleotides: TGTGCCAGTAGTCCGAGCGGGATGCCCGGTCAGCCCCAGCATTTT. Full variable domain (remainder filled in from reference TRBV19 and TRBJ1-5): DGGITQSPKYLFRKEGQNVTLSCEQNLNHDAMYWYRQDPGQGLRLIYYSQIVNDFQKGDIAEGYSVSREKKESFPLTVTSAQKNPTAFYLCASSPSGMPGQPQHFGDGTRLSIL.

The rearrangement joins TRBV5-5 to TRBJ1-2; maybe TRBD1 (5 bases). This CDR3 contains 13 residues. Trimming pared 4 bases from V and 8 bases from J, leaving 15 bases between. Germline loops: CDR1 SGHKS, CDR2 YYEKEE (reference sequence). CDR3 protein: CASSAPRVNGYTF. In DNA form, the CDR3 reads TGTGCCAGCAGCGCACCCAGGGTAAACGGCTACACCTTC. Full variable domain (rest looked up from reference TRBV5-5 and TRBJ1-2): DAGVTQSPTHLIKTRGQQVTLRCSPISGHKSVSWYQQVLGQGPQFIFQYYEKEERGRGNFPDRFSARQFPNYSSELNVNALLLGDSALYLCASSAPRVNGYTFGSGTRLTVV.

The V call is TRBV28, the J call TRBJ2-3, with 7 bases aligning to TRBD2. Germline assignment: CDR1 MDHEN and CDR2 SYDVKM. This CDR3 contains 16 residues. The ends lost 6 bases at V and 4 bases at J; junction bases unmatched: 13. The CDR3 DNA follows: TGTGCCAGCAGCCGGACTAGAAGGTCCCTAGCAGATACGCAGTATTTT. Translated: CASSRTRRSLADTQYF.

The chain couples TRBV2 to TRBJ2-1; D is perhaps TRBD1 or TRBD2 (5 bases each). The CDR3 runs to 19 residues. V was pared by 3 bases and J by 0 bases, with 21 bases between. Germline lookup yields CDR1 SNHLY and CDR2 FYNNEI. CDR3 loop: CASSDRSFEGISSYNEQFF. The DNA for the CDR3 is TGTGCCAGCAGTGATCGGTCATTCGAGGGGATTAGCTCCTACAATGAGCAGTTCTTC.

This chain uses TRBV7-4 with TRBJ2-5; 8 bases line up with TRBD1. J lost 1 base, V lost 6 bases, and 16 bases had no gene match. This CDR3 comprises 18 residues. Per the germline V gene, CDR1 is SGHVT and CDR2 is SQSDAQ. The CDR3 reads CASSLSVPGQEFQETQYF. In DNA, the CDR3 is TGTGCCAGCAGTTTATCGGTCCCGGGACAGGAGTTCCAAGAGACCCAGTACTTC.

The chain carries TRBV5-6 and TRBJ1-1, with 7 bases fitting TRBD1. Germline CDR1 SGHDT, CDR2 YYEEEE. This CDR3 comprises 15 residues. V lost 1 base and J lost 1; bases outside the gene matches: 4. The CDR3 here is CASSLMAGGNTEAFF. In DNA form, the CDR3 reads TGTGCCAGCAGCTTGATGGCAGGGGGGAACACTGAAGCTTTCTTT. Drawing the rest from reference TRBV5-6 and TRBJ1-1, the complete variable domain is DAGVTQSPTHLIKTRGQQVTLRCSPKSGHDTVSWYQQALGQGPQFIFQYYEEEERQRGNFPDRFSGHQFPNYSSELNVNALLLGDSALYLCASSLMAGGNTEAFFGQGTRLTVV.

The CDR3 nucleotides are TGTGCCTGGAGTGTGGGGACAGGGGGCTACGAGCAGTACTTC. Amino acids: CAWSVGTGGYEQYF. This chain links TRBV30 with TRBJ2-7; TRBD1 matches 11 bases. Germline CDR1 GTSNPN, CDR2 SVGIG (reference sequence). The CDR3 totals 14 residues. V was clipped by 0 bases and J by 3 bases; unmatched bases: 1.

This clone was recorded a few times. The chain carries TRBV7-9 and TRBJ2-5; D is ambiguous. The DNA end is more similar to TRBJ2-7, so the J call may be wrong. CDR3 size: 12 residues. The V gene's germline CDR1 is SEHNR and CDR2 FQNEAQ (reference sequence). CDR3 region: CASSLVSYEQYF. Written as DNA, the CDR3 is TGTGCCAGCAGCTTAGTTTCCTACGAGCAGTACTTC.

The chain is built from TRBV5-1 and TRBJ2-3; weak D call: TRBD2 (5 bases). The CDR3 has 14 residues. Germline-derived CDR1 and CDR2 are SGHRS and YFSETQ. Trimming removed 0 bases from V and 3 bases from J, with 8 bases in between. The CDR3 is CASSLGGITDTQYF. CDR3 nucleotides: TGCGCCAGCAGCTTGGGAGGGATAACAGATACGCAGTATTTT.

In DNA, the CDR3 is TGTGCCAGCAGTGGACCTAACCCTTTCTACGAGCAGTACTTC. It translates to CASSGPNPFYEQYF. The rearrangement links TRBV6-1 to TRBJ2-7; no clear D. Germline V gene lookup returns CDR1 MNHNS and CDR2 SASEGT. CDR3 length: 14 residues. Trimming took 4 bases from V and 3 from J, leaving 13 bases between them.

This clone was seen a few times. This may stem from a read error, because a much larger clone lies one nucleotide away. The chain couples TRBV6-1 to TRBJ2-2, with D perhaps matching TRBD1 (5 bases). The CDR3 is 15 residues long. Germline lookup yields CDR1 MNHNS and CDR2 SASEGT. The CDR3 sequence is CPSSEPPDTTGELFF. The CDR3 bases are TGTCCCAGCAGTGAGCCCCCGGACACGACCGGGGAGCTGTTTTTT.

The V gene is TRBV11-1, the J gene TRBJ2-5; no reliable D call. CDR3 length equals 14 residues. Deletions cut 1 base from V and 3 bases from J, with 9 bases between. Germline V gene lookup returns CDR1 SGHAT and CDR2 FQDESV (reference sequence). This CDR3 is CASSLELQKETQYF. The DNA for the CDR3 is TGTGCCAGCAGCTTAGAGCTGCAGAAAGAGACCCAGTACTTC.

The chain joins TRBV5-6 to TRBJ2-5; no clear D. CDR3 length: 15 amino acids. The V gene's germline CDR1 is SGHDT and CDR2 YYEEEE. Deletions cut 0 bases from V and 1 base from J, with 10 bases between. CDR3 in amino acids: CASSLAPRPQETQYF. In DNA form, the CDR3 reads TGTGCCAGCAGCTTGGCCCCCCGTCCCCAAGAGACCCAGTACTTC.

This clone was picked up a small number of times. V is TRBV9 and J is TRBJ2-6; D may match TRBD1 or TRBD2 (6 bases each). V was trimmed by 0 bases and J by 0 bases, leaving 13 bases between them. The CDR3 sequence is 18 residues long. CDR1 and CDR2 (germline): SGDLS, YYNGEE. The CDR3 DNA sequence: TGTGCCAGCAGCGTAGGTTTTACGGGGGCCTCTGGGGCCAACGTCCTGACTTTC. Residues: CASSVGFTGASGANVLTF. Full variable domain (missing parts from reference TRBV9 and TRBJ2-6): DSGVTQTPKHLITATGQRVTLRCSPRSGDLSVYWYQQSLDQGLQFLIQYYNGEERAKGNILERFSAQQFPDLHSELNLSSLELGDSALYFCASSVGFTGASGANVLTFGAGSRLTVL.

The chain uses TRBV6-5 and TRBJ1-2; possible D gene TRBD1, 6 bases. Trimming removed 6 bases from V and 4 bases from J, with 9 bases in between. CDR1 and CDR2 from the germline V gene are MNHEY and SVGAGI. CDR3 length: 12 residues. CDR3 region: CASRGDIYGYTF. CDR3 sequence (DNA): TGTGCCAGCAGGGGGGACATCTATGGCTACACCTTC.

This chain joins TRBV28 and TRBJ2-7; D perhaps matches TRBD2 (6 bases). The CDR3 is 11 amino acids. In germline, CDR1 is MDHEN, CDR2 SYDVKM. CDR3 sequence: CLSGSPYEQYF. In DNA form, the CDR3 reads TGTTTGAGCGGGTCTCCCTACGAGCAGTACTTC.

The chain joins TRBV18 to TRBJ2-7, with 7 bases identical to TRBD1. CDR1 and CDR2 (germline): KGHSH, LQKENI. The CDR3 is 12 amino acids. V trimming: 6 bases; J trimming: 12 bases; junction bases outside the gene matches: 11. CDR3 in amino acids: CASSLGTASMYF. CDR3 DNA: TGTGCCAGCTCCCTCGGGACAGCCTCAATGTACTTC. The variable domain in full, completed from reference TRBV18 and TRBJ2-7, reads NAGVMQNPRHLVRRRGQEARLRCSPMKGHSHVYWYRQLPEEGLKFMVYLQKENIIDESGMPKERFSAEFPKEGPSILRIQQVVRGDSAAYFCASSLGTASMYFGPGTRLTVT.

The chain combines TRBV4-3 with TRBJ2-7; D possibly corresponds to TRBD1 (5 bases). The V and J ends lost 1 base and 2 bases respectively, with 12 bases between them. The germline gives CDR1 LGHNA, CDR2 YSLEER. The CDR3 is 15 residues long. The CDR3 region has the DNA TGCGCCAGCAGCCAAGGCACAGGCCCGACCTACGAGCAGTACTTC. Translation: CASSQGTGPTYEQYF.

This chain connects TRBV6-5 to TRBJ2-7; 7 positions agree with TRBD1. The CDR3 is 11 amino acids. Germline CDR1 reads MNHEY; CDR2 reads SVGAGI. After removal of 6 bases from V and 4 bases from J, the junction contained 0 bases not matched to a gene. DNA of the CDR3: TGTGCCAGCAGGACAGGGTACGAGCAGTACTTC. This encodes CASRTGYEQYF.

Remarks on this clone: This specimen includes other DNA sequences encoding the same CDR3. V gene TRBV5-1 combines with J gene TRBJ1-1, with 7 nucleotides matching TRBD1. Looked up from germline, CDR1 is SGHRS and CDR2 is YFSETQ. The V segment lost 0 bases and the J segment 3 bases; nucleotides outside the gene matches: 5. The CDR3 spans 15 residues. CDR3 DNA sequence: TGCGCCAGCAGCTTGGGTAGGGGGCTTGACACTGAAGCTTTCTTT. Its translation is CASSLGRGLDTEAFF.

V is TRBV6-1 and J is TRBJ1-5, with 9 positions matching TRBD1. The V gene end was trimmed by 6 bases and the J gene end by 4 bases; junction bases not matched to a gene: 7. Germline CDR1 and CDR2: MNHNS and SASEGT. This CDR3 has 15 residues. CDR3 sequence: CASRPDRGGNQPQHF. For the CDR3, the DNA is TGTGCCAGCAGACCAGACAGGGGGGGAAATCAGCCCCAGCATTTT.

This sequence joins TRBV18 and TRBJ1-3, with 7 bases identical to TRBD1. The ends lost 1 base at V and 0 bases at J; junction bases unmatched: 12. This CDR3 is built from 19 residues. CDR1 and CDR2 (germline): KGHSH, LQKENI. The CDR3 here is CASSPQLLGRGSSGNTIYF. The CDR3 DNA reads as TGTGCCAGCTCACCACAGCTGCTCGGCAGGGGGTCCTCTGGAAACACCATATATTTT.

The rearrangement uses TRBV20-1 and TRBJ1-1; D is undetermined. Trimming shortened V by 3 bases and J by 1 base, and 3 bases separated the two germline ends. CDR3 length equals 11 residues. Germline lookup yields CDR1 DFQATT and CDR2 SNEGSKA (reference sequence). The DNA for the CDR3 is TGCAGTGCTAGGGGGAACACTGAAGCTTTCTTT. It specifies CSARGNTEAFF.

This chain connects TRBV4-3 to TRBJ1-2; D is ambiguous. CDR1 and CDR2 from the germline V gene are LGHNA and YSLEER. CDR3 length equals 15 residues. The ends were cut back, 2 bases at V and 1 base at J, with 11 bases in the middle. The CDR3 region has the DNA TGCGCCAGCAGCCAAAAAGGACGGTATAACTATGGCTACACCTTC. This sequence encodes CASSQKGRYNYGYTF.

As DNA, the CDR3 is TGTGCCAGCAGTTTTAACCTTGGGCAGTACTTC. Residues: CASSFNLGQYF. The chain is built from TRBV28 and TRBJ2-7; the D is unclear. V lost 3 bases to trimming and J lost 9 bases, with 9 bases between them. Germline V CDR1 and CDR2: MDHEN, SYDVKM. The CDR3 sequence is 11 residues long.